This TCR beta chain originates from a study of vaccination effects on CD4 cells after COVID-19. Whole-study findings and limits: Convalescent patients were scarce in the study, and it lacked early post-infection timepoints.

There are a few counts of this clone. Its antigen is unidentified. Using viral peptide pools, the ViraFEST assay grew out antigen-specific CD4+ T cells prior to sequencing. Culturing for around ten days preceded CD4+ T cell isolation. This table comes from immunoSEQ multiplex PCR, and its TCRdb copy is limited to in-frame clones, with some not included. The repertoire holds tens of thousands of clones, around 76% seen once, with more than 1.5% in the top ten. This material consisted of CD4+ T cells from PBMCs cultured with HCoV-229E spike peptides, taken before COVID-19 vaccination. The source of this sequence is a human donor who received a COVID-19 vaccine.

The CDR3 spells CASSVSQRAYNEQFF. For the CDR3, the DNA is TGTGCCAGCAGCGTATCTCAGCGGGCCTACAATGAGCAGTTCTTC. V and J are TRBV9 and TRBJ2-1, with a weak D call TRBD2 (6 bases). V lost 1 base and J lost 2, with 10 bases in between. Germline V gene lookup returns CDR1 SGDLS and CDR2 YYNGEE. This CDR3 spans 15 amino acids.